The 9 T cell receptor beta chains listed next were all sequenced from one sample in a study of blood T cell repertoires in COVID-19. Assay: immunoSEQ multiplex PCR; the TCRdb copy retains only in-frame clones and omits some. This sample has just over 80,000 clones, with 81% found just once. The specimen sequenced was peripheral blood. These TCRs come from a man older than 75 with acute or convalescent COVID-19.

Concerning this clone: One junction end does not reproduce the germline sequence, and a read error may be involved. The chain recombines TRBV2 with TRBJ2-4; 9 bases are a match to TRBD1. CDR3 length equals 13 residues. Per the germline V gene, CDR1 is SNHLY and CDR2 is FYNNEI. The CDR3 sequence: CASSESPGQGRNF. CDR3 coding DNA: TGTGCCAGCAGTGAATCCCCGGGACAGGGCAGGAACTTC.

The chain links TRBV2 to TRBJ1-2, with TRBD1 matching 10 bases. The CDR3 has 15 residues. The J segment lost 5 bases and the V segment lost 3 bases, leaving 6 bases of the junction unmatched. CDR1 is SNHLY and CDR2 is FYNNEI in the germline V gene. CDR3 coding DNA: TGTGCCAGCAGTGAGTCCGGGACAGGGGTGTATGGCTACACCTTC. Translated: CASSESGTGVYGYTF.

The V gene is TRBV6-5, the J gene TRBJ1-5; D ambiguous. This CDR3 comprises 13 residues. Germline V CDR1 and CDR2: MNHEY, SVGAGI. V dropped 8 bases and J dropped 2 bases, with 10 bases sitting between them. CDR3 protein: CASGLLGNQPQHF. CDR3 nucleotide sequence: TGTGCCAGCGGCCTTTTGGGCAATCAGCCCCAGCATTTT.

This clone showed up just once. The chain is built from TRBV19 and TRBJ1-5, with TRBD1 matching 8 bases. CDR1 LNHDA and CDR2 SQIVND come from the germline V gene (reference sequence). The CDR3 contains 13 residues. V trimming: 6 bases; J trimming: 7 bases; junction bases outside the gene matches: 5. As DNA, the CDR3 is TGTGCCAGTAGCCAGGGGGCGCGGCAGCCCCAGCATTTT. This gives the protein CASSQGARQPQHF. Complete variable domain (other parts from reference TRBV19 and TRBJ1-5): DGGITQSPKYLFRKEGQNVTLSCEQNLNHDAMYWYRQDPGQGLRLIYYSQIVNDFQKGDIAEGYSVSREKKESFPLTVTSAQKNPTAFYLCASSQGARQPQHFGDGTRLSIL.

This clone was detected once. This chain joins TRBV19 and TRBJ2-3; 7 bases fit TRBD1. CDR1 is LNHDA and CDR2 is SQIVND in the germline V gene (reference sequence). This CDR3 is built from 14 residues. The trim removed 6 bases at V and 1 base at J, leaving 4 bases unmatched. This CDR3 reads CASSHTGGTDTQYF. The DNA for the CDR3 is TGTGCCAGTAGCCATACAGGGGGCACAGATACGCAGTATTTT.

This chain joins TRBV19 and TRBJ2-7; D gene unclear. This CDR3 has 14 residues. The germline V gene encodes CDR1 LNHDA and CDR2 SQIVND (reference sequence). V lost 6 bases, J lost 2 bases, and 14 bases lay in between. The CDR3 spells CASRPGSAAYEQYF. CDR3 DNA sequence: TGTGCCAGTAGACCCGGCAGCGCCGCCTACGAGCAGTACTTC.

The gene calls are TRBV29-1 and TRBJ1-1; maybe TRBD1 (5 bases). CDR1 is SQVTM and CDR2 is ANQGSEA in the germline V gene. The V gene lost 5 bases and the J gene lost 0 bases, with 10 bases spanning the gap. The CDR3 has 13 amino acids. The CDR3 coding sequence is TGCAGCGTTCTTGGGGGGATGAACACTGAAGCTTTCTTT. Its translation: CSVLGGMNTEAFF.

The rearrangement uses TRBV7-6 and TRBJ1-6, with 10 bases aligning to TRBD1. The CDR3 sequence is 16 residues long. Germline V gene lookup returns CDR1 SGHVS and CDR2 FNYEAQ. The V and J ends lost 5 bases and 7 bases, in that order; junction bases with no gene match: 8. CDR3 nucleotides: TGTGCCAGCAGCATCCGGGACAGGGGTTGGAATTCACCCCTCCACTTT. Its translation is CASSIRDRGWNSPLHF. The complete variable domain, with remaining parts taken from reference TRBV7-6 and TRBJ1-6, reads GAGVSQSPRYKVTKRGQDVALRCDPISGHVSLYWYRQALGQGPEFLTYFNYEAQQDKSGLPNDRFSAERPEGSISTLTIQRTEQRDSAMYRCASSIRDRGWNSPLHFGNGTRLTVT.

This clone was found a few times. The CDR3 DNA reads TGTGCCAGCAGCAGGGACACCTACGAGCAGTACTTC. The encoded protein is CASSRDTYEQYF. The V gene is TRBV28, the J gene TRBJ2-7; D perhaps matches TRBD1 (6 bases). In germline, CDR1 is MDHEN, CDR2 SYDVKM. The germline V and J ends were trimmed by 6 bases and 2 bases, with 8 bases remaining between them. The CDR3 is 12 amino acids.